The subject of this entry is one TCR beta chain. The data belong to a study of shared clonotypes between healthy human individuals. CDR3 length equals 15 residues. Germline V gene sequence: CDR1 MDHEN, CDR2 SYDVKM. Trimming left V 5 bases short and J 0 bases short, with 13 bases between. Deep-level running was used for the assay. Assay used: immunoSEQ multiplex PCR; TCRdb lists only in-frame clones, some missing. The repertoire includes around 2.5 million clones, 80% to 95% of them detected once, and approximately 0.37% sits in the top ten. The clonotype comes from a man younger than 35 in good health. Some clones in this sample may be carry-over from other donors' samples. The rearrangement links TRBV28 to TRBJ1-1; a weak D match, TRBD1 (5 bases). Material for sequencing was naive CD4+ T cells from PBMCs. The subset was: CD45RA+ positively selected. The CDR3, as DNA: TGTGCCAGCAGTCCCCGGGGCCTGATGAACACTGAAGCTTTCTTT. Protein product: CASSPRGLMNTEAFF.